This TCR beta chain was retrieved from a study of T cell responses to AZD1222 COVID-19 vaccine. The assay was immunoSEQ multiplex PCR, and TCRdb's table has in-frame clones only and misses some. The sample yields about 39,000 clones, 88% seen once. The sequencing here drew on peripheral blood, taken 28 days after the second dose of the MenACWY control vaccine. The sequence derives from an adult who received the MenACWY meningococcal vaccine as a control.

CDR3 sequence reads: CASSQDPGGNSPLHF. The CDR3 DNA is TGTGCCAGCAGCCAAGACCCAGGGGGGAATTCACCCCTCCACTTT. This sequence joins TRBV3-1 (or the pseudogene TRBV3-2) and TRBJ1-6; 7 bases align to TRBD1. CDR1 and CDR2 from the germline V gene are LGHDT and YNNKEL (reference sequence). The CDR3 sequence is 15 residues long. V dropped 0 bases and J dropped 7; count of bases not matched to a gene: 3.